This TCR beta chain was obtained from a study of CD8+CD57+ T cells in acquired aplastic anemia. Previously, flow cytometry had revealed CD8+CD57+ cell expansion in the patients chosen for sequencing. As to this clonotype: Its antigen is unidentified.

General study findings and limits: Patients and controls were not found to differ significantly in CD8+ Simpson's diversity.

The TCR beta profiling, which covered VDJ combination and CDR3 sequence, was carried out using genomic DNA as the template. TCRdb redid the calling of the reads with MiXCR, one entry per CDR3 protein. Among about 290,000 distinct CDR3 sequences listed, approximately 58% were seen once. This clonotype originated in a human donor with aplastic anemia. The sample consisted of sorted CD4+, CD8+, or CD8+CD57+ T cells (not recorded which) from PBMCs.

CDR3: CASSYSGTGLAGTQYF. In nucleotides, the CDR3 is TGTGCCAGCAGTTACTCGGGGACAGGGTTGGCAGGTACGCAGTACTTC. The chain is built from TRBV6-5 and TRBJ2-5, with 9 bases that match TRBD1. V shed 0 bases and J 11 bases; nucleotides not matched to a gene: 13. The CDR3 runs to 16 residues. The germline gives CDR1 MNHEY, CDR2 SVGAGI.